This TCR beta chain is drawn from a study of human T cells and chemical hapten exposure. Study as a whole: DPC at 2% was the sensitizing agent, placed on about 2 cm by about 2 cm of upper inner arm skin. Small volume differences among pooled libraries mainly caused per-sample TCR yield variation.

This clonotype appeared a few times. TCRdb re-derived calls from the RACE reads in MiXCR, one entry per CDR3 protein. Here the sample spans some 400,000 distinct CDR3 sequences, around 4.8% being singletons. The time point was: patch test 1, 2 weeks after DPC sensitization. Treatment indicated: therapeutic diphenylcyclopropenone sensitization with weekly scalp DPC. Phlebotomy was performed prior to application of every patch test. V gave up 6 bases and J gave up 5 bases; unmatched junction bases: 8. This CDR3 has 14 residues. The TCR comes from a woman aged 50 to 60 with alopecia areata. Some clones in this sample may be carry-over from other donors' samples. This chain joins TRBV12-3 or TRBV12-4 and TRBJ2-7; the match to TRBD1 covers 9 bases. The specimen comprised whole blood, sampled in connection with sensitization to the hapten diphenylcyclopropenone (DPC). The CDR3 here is CASSVQGARDEQYF. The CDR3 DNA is TGTGCCAGCAGCGTACAGGGGGCGAGGGACGAGCAGTACTTC.